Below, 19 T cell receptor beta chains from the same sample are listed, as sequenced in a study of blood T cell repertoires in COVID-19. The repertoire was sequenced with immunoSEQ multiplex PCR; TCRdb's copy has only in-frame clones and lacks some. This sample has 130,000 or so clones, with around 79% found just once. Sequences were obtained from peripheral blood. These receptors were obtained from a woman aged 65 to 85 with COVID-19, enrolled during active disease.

For the CDR3, the DNA is TGTGCCAGCAGCTCCTCCACCGGGGAGCTGTTTTTT. Encoded protein: CASSSSTGELFF. This chain links TRBV11-3 with TRBJ2-2; D gene uncertain. The ends were cut back, 4 bases at V and 4 bases at J, with 4 bases in the middle. CDR1 and CDR2 (germline): SGHNT, YENEEA. CDR3 size: 12 residues.

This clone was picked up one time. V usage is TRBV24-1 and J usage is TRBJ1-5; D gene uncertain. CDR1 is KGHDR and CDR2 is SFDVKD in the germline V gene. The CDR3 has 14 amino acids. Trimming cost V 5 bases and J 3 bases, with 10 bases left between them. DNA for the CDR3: TGTGCCACCAGTGGTTTCAGTGCCAATCAGCCCCAGCATTTT. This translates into CATSGFSANQPQHF.

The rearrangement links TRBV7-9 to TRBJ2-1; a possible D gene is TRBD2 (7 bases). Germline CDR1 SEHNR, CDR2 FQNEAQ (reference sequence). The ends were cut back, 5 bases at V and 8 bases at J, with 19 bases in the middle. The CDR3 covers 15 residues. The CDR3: CASSPVGGRRYEQFF. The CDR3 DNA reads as TGTGCCAGCAGCCCTGTGGGGGGGCGAAGGTATGAGCAGTTCTTC.

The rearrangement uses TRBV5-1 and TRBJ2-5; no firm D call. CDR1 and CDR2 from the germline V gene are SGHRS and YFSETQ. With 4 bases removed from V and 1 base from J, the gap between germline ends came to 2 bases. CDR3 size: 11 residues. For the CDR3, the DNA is TGCGCCAGCAGCCTCCAAGAGACCCAGTACTTC. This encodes CASSLQETQYF.

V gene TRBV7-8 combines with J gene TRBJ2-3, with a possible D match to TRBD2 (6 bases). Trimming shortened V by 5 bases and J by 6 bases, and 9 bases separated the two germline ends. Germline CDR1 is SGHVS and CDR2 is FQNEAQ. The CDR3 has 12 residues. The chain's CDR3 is CASSRGRDTQYF. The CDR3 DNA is TGTGCCAGCAGCCGGGGGAGGGATACGCAGTATTTT. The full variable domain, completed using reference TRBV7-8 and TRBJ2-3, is GAGVSQSPRYKVAKRGQDVALRCDPISGHVSLFWYQQALGQGPEFLTYFQNEAQLDKSGLPSDRFFAERPEGSVSTLKIQRTQQEDSAVYLCASSRGRDTQYFGPGTRLTVL.

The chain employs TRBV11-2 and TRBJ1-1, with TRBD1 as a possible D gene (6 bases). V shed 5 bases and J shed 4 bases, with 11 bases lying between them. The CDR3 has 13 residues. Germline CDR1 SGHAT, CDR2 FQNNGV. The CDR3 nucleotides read TGTGCCAGCAGCACAGGGTGGGGCACTGAAGCTTTCTTT. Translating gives CASSTGWGTEAFF.

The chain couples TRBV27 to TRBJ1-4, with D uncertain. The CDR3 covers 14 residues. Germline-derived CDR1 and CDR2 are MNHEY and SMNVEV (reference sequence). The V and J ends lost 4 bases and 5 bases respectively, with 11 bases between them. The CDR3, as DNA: TGTGCCAGCAGTTCCCCCAGGTCCAATGAAAAACTGTTTTTT. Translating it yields CASSSPRSNEKLFF.

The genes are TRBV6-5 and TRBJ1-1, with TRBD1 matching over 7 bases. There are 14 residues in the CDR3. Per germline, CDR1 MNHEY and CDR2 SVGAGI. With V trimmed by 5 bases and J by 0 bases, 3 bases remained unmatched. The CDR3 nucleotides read TGTGCCAGCAGTATGACAGGGATGAACACTGAAGCTTTCTTT. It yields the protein CASSMTGMNTEAFF.

CDR3 amino acids: CASSFPGSEAFF. CDR3 bases: TGTGCCAGCAGTTTTCCGGGATCTGAAGCTTTCTTT. The gene calls are TRBV28 and TRBJ1-1; D remains ambiguous. The V gene's germline CDR1 is MDHEN and CDR2 SYDVKM. The CDR3 totals 12 residues. V shed 3 bases and J shed 6 bases, with 8 bases lying between them.

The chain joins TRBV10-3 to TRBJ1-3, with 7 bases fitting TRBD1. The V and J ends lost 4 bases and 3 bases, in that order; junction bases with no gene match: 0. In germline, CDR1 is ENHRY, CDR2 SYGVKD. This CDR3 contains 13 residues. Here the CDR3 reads CAISAGGGNTIYF. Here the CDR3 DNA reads TGTGCCATCAGTGCAGGGGGTGGAAACACCATATATTTT.

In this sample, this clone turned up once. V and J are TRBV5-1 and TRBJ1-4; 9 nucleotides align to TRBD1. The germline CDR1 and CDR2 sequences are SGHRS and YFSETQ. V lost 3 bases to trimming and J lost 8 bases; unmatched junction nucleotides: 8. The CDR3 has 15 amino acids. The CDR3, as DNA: TGCGCCAGCAGCTCGATAACAGGGGGCGAGGAAAAACTGTTTTTT. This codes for CASSSITGGEEKLFF.

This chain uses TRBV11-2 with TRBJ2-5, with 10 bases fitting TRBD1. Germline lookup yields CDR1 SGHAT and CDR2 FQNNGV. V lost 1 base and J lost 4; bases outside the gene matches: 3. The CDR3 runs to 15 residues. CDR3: CASSLGGTGVETQYF. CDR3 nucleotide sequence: TGTGCCAGCAGCTTAGGGGGGACAGGGGTAGAGACCCAGTACTTC.

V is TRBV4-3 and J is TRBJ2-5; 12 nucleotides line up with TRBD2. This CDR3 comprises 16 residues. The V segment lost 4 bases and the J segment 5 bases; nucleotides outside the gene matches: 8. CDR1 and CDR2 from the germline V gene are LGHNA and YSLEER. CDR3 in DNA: TGCGCCAGCAGCCCCTCGACTAGCGGGGGATGGGAGACCCAGTACTTC. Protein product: CASSPSTSGGWETQYF.

CDR3 residues: CARGQGGGAFF. Here the CDR3 DNA reads TGTGCCCGCGGACAGGGCGGCGGGGCTTTCTTT. This chain joins TRBV2 and TRBJ1-1, with 8 bases fitting TRBD1. This CDR3 has 11 amino acids. Germline V gene lookup returns CDR1 SNHLY and CDR2 FYNNEI. V lost 11 bases, J lost 11 bases, and 10 bases stayed unmatched. Filled out from reference TRBV2 and TRBJ1-1, the complete variable domain reads EPEVTQTPSHQVTQMGQEVILRCVPISNHLYFYWYRQILGQKVEFLVSFYNNEISEKSEIFDDQFSVERPDGSNFTLKIRSTKLEDSAMYFCARGQGGGAFFGQGTRLTVV.

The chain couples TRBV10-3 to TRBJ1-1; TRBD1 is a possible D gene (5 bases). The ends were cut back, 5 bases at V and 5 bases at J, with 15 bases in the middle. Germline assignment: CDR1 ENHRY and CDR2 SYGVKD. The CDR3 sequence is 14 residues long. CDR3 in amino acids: CAISKGPGGTEAFF. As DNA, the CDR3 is TGTGCCATCAGTAAGGGCCCCGGGGGGACTGAAGCTTTCTTT.

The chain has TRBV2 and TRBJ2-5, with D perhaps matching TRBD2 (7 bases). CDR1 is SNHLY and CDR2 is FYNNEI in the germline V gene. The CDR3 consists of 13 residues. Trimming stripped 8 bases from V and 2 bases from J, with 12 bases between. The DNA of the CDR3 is TGTGCCAGCCATCGGGGGGCTCAAGAGACCCAGTACTTC. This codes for CASHRGAQETQYF.

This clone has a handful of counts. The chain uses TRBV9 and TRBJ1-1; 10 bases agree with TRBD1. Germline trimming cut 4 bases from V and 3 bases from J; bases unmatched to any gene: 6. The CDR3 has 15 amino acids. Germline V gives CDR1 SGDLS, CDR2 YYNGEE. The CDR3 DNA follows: TGTGCCAGCAGCAGGGGAGGGACAGGGGACACTGAAGCTTTCTTT. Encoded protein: CASSRGGTGDTEAFF.

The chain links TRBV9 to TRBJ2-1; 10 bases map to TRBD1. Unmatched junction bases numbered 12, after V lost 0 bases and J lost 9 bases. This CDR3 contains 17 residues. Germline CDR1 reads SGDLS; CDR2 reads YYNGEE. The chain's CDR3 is CASSVAISGTGDSEQFF. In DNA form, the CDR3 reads TGTGCCAGCAGCGTAGCTATCTCCGGGACAGGGGACAGTGAGCAGTTCTTC. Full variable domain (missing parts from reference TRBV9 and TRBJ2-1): DSGVTQTPKHLITATGQRVTLRCSPRSGDLSVYWYQQSLDQGLQFLIQYYNGEERAKGNILERFSAQQFPDLHSELNLSSLELGDSALYFCASSVAISGTGDSEQFFGPGTRLTVL.

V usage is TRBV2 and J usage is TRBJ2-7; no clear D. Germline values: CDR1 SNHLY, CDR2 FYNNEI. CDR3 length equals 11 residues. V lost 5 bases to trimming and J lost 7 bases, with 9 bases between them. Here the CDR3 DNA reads TGTGCCAGCAGTAAGACGGGTGAGCAGTACTTC. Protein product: CASSKTGEQYF.